The 5 T cell receptor beta chains listed next were all sequenced from one sample in a study of T cell responses to AZD1222 COVID-19 vaccine. Method: immunoSEQ multiplex PCR; TCRdb's copy keeps in-frame clones and lacks some. The sample has about 120,000 clones, 87% seen once; the top ten hold approximately 2.6%. Here the sequenced sample was peripheral blood, taken 28 days after the second AZD1222 dose. The receptor set was obtained from an adult who received the AZD1222 COVID-19 vaccine.

This clone was detected a few times. The V gene is TRBV5-6, the J gene TRBJ2-5, with 9 bases fitting TRBD1. Germline CDR1 SGHDT, CDR2 YYEEEE. After removal of 0 bases from V and 4 bases from J, the junction contained 4 bases not matched to a gene. There are 15 residues in the CDR3. DNA for the CDR3: TGTGCCAGCAGCTTGGAGGGACAGGGACTAGAGACCCAGTACTTC. It translates to CASSLEGQGLETQYF.

This clone is a singleton in its sample. This chain joins TRBV19 and TRBJ2-5; D is perhaps TRBD1 or TRBD2 (5 bases each). The CDR3 spans 13 residues. V shed 4 bases and J shed 5 bases, with 11 bases lying between them. Germline loops: CDR1 LNHDA, CDR2 SQIVND (reference sequence). The CDR3 DNA is TGTGCCAGTAGTAGCGTTGGGGGTGAGACCCAGTACTTC. Its translation is CASSSVGGETQYF.

The chain uses TRBV6-5 and TRBJ1-5, with D perhaps matching TRBD1 (6 bases). Trimming removed 6 bases at V and 0 bases at J, with 9 bases between. Germline values: CDR1 MNHEY, CDR2 SVGAGI. The CDR3 totals 14 residues. CDR3 bases: TGTGCCAGCAGGCCAGGGGTTAGCAATCAGCCCCAGCATTTT. Encoded protein: CASRPGVSNQPQHF.

The sample holds a few counts of this clone. This CDR3 is CASSPYEGVNTEAFF. For the CDR3, the DNA is TGTGCCAGTAGTCCGTATGAGGGTGTGAACACTGAAGCTTTCTTT. J is TRBJ1-1 and V is TRBV19, with unresolved D. This CDR3 has 15 residues. V was trimmed by 5 bases and J by 0 bases, leaving 13 bases between them. The germline gives CDR1 LNHDA, CDR2 SQIVND (reference sequence).

This chain links TRBV7-7 with TRBJ1-5; 8 bases line up with TRBD1. The CDR3 has 13 amino acids. J was trimmed by 1 base and V by 11 bases; bases with no gene match: 4. Germline-derived CDR1 and CDR2 are SSHAT and FNYEAQ (reference sequence). This CDR3 is CARGQASNQPQHF. DNA of the CDR3: TGTGCCCGGGGACAGGCAAGCAATCAGCCCCAGCATTTT.